What follows are 18 T cell receptor beta chains derived from one specimen sequenced in a study of cytomegalovirus exposure and HLA in healthy donors. PCR primers comprised 60 Vbeta and 13 Jbeta primers. The table came from immunoSEQ multiplex PCR; TCRdb's copy has only in-frame clones and leaves some out. This table lists fewer than 45,000 clones. The sample comprised PBMCs. The receptors stem from a man aged 35 to 55 in good health and CMV-seropositive.

The chain joins TRBV7-2 to TRBJ2-2; 9 bases match TRBD2. The CDR3 covers 16 residues. The germline gives CDR1 SGHTA, CDR2 FQGNSA. V shed 4 bases, J shed 4 bases, and the junction held 7 bases outside the gene matches. The CDR3 nucleotides are TGTGCCAGCAGCTCCGTAGCGGGAGTGGGCACCGGGGAGCTGTTTTTT. As protein: CASSSVAGVGTGELFF.

The chain uses TRBV27 and TRBJ2-1; the match to TRBD2 covers 7 bases. From germline, CDR1 is MNHEY and CDR2 SMNVEV (reference sequence). Germline trimming cut 3 bases from V and 10 bases from J; bases unmatched to any gene: 3. CDR3 length: 12 amino acids. The CDR3 sequence: CASSFLAEEQFF. DNA of the CDR3: TGTGCCAGCAGTTTTCTAGCGGAGGAGCAGTTCTTC.

Worth noting for this clone: A read error may account for a junction end that differs from germline. Other DNA sequences in this sample translate to the same CDR3. The chain links TRBV19 to TRBJ1-5; 7 nucleotides agree with TRBD1. This CDR3 has 15 residues. The germline gives CDR1 LNHDA, CDR2 SQIVND (reference sequence). The CDR3 sequence: CTSSILDRDDQPQHF. CDR3 in DNA: TGTACCAGTAGTATACTAGACAGGGATGATCAGCCCCAGCATTTT.

The J gene is TRBJ1-2, the V gene TRBV28; D might be TRBD1 (5 bases). From germline, CDR1 is MDHEN and CDR2 SYDVKM. This CDR3 comprises 11 residues. V dropped 8 bases and J dropped 6 bases, with 10 bases sitting between them. The CDR3 DNA is TGTGCCAGCGCCTGGGGGGATGGCTACACCTTC. Encoded protein: CASAWGDGYTF.

The chain recombines TRBV7-8 with TRBJ1-5; 11 bases are a match to TRBD1. Germline CDR1 and CDR2: SGHVS and FQNEAQ. The CDR3 is made up of 14 amino acids. V gave up 5 bases and J gave up 10 bases; unmatched junction bases: 7. In DNA, the CDR3 is TGTGCCAGCAGCCCCCGGGACAGGGGGAGCCCCCAGCATTTT. This translates into CASSPRDRGSPQHF.

V usage is TRBV19 and J usage is TRBJ1-3; a weak D match, TRBD1 (5 bases). V was pared by 8 bases and J by 3 bases, with 17 bases between. The CDR3 loop spans 15 amino acids. Germline values: CDR1 LNHDA, CDR2 SQIVND (reference sequence). CDR3 sequence reads: CASAALRQSGNTIYF. In nucleotides, the CDR3 is TGTGCCAGTGCTGCCCTGAGACAGAGTGGAAACACCATATATTTT.

This rearrangement joins TRBV4-1 to TRBJ1-4; TRBD1 might be the D (6 bases). The CDR3 runs to 18 residues. V dropped 0 bases and J dropped 0 bases, with 14 bases sitting between them. Germline loops: CDR1 MGHRA, CDR2 YSYEKL. CDR3 DNA: TGCGCCAGCAGCCAAGATTGGGCAGGGGTTGCAACTAATGAAAAACTGTTTTTT. Protein sequence: CASSQDWAGVATNEKLFF.

V and J are TRBV5-6 and TRBJ1-2, with D possibly TRBD1 on 6 matching bases. There are 15 residues in the CDR3. Per the germline V gene, CDR1 is SGHDT and CDR2 is YYEEEE. With 2 bases removed from V and 0 bases from J, the gap between germline ends came to 11 bases. This CDR3 reads CASSLTGISNYGYTF. Written as DNA, the CDR3 is TGTGCCAGCAGCTTAACAGGGATATCTAACTATGGCTACACCTTC.

V is TRBV6-5 and J is TRBJ2-7, with 8 bases lining up with TRBD1. This CDR3 spans 13 amino acids. CDR1 MNHEY and CDR2 SVGAGI come from the germline V gene. The V gene end was trimmed by 10 bases and the J gene end by 3 bases; junction bases not matched to a gene: 8. The CDR3 here is CATLDRAVYEQYF. DNA of the CDR3: TGTGCCACCCTGGACAGGGCGGTCTACGAGCAGTACTTC.

J is TRBJ2-7 and V is TRBV9; 9 bases map to TRBD1. The J segment lost 4 bases and the V segment lost 2 bases, leaving 7 bases of the junction unmatched. CDR1 is SGDLS, CDR2 YYNGEE, per germline. This CDR3 region has 15 residues. DNA of the CDR3: TGTGCCAGCAGCGTGTCCCCGGACAGGGGATACGAGCAGTACTTC. Protein sequence: CASSVSPDRGYEQYF.

V is TRBV5-1 and J is TRBJ1-6; TRBD1 matches 9 bases. The CDR3 has 13 residues. V was clipped by 7 bases and J by 8 bases; unmatched bases: 4. From germline, CDR1 is SGHRS and CDR2 YFSETQ. As DNA, the CDR3 is TGCGCCAGCGGGGGACAGGGAGATTCACCCCTCCACTTT. This gives the protein CASGGQGDSPLHF.

The gene calls are TRBV28 and TRBJ2-1; 12 nucleotides line up with TRBD2. Germline CDR1 MDHEN, CDR2 SYDVKM. J was trimmed by 8 bases and V by 8 bases; bases with no gene match: 22. The CDR3 totals 19 residues. The CDR3 loop reads CASLTPTSGSPSLEDEQFF. CDR3 DNA sequence: TGTGCCAGCCTGACTCCGACTAGCGGGAGTCCCTCGTTAGAGGATGAGCAGTTCTTC.

The chain carries TRBV6-5 and TRBJ1-6; 7 bases match TRBD1. V lost 0 bases, J lost 10 bases, and 9 bases stayed unmatched. This CDR3 spans 16 amino acids. Germline V gene sequence: CDR1 MNHEY, CDR2 SVGAGI. The CDR3: CASSYSQTGSRSPLHF. The DNA of the CDR3 is TGTGCCAGCAGTTACTCCCAGACAGGGAGCAGGTCACCCCTCCACTTT.

On this clone: This CDR3 is also generated by other DNA sequences in the sample. This chain joins TRBV5-5 and TRBJ2-7; a weak D match, TRBD2 (5 bases). This CDR3 is 16 amino acids long. Germline values: CDR1 SGHKS, CDR2 YYEKEE (reference sequence). Trimming shortened V by 0 bases and J by 4 bases, and 17 bases separated the two germline ends. CDR3 residues: CASSLALARSWYEQYF. The CDR3 nucleotides read TGTGCCAGCAGCTTGGCGCTAGCTCGGAGTTGGTACGAGCAGTACTTC.

The chain links TRBV21-1 to TRBJ2-2; TRBD1, as called in the table, went unchecked against the DNA. TRBV21-1 represents a pseudogene. This CDR3 comprises 17 residues. Here the CDR3 reads CASSNHTTKTNTGELFF. The DNA of the CDR3 is TGTGCCAGCAGCAACCATACGACAAAAACGAACACCGGGGAGCTGTTTTTT.

This chain joins TRBV29-1 and TRBJ2-7; tentatively, D is TRBD1 (5 bases). Trimming cost V 8 bases and J 3 bases, with 20 bases left between them. The CDR3 sequence is 14 residues long. Germline V gives CDR1 SQVTM, CDR2 ANQGSEA. The CDR3 nucleotides read TGCAGCATCTCGACAGAGGTGGGATACTACGAGCAGTACTTC. Translation: CSISTEVGYYEQYF.

This chain uses TRBV30 with TRBJ2-7; 8 bases align to TRBD1. In germline, CDR1 is GTSNPN, CDR2 SVGIG (reference sequence). The V and J ends lost 3 bases and 4 bases, in that order; junction bases with no gene match: 5. The CDR3 length is 13 residues. CDR3 residues: CAWRSQGAYEQYF. The CDR3 nucleotides are TGTGCCTGGAGGAGTCAGGGGGCGTACGAGCAGTACTTC.

This chain links TRBV6-5 with TRBJ2-6; D call uncertain. The V gene's germline CDR1 is MNHEY and CDR2 SVGAGI. Trimming cost V 7 bases and J 0 bases, with 10 bases left between them. This CDR3 is built from 15 residues. The CDR3 nucleotides are TGTGCCAGCATAGCCGGCTCCTCTGGGGCCAACGTCCTGACTTTC. Its protein product is CASIAGSSGANVLTF.